This TCR beta chain was documented in a study of regulatory T cells in long-lasting Graves disease. Time point described: newly diagnosed GD, antithyroid drugs for less than 3 months. PBMC RNA served as the TCR library source. As collected, the peripheral blood samples measured about 9.6 milliliters each and went into EDTA tubes. General study results and limits: Analysis covered peripheral blood alone, not thyroid tissue.

V shed 5 bases and J 1 base; nucleotides not matched to a gene: 8. This CDR3 has 17 amino acids. Germline V CDR1 and CDR2: SGHNT, YENEEA. The sample holds a few counts of this clonotype. Antigen: not known. Investigators prepared the TCR beta libraries by applying iRepertoire HTBI primers and Arm-PCR of CDR3 regions. TCRdb reprocessed the multiplex PCR reads via MiXCR and lists one record per CDR3 protein. This table has fewer than 400,000 distinct CDR3 sequences, 15% to 20% appearing once. This TCR came from a female donor with Graves disease. V is TRBV11-3 and J is TRBJ2-7, with TRBD2 identical over 13 bases. Sequenced here: peripheral blood mononuclear cells (PBMCs), sampled at new diagnosis, from a patient treated with antithyroid drugs. The chain's CDR3 is CASSQLRGLAGSYEQYF. CDR3 nucleotide sequence: TGTGCCAGCAGCCAACTAAGGGGACTAGCGGGATCCTACGAGCAGTACTTC.